The 26 T cell receptor beta chains below were found in one sample sequenced in a study of cytomegalovirus exposure and HLA in healthy donors. The PCR ran on 60 Vbeta and 13 Jbeta primers. This table comes from immunoSEQ multiplex PCR, and its TCRdb copy is limited to in-frame clones, with some not included. Altogether about 98,000 clones are present, about 81% being singletons, with the ten largest covering approximately 11%. The sequenced sample was PBMCs. These receptors were taken from a man between 18 and 29 years old in good health and CMV-seropositive.

The genes are TRBV28 and TRBJ2-7; perhaps TRBD1 as D (7 bases). The V end was cut by 5 bases, the J end by 7 bases, with 21 bases between. The CDR3 is 15 residues long. CDR1 is MDHEN, CDR2 SYDVKM, per germline. CDR3 in amino acids: CASSQGGGKLREQYF. DNA for the CDR3: TGTGCCAGCAGTCAGGGGGGCGGAAAACTACGAGAGCAGTACTTC.

The J gene is TRBJ2-5, the V gene TRBV5-1; 12 bases agree with TRBD2. The ends lost 4 bases at V and 5 bases at J; junction bases unmatched: 12. CDR3 length equals 17 residues. CDR1 and CDR2 (germline): SGHRS, YFSETQ. The CDR3 spells CASSLRPSGGAGETQYF. Here the CDR3 DNA reads TGCGCCAGCAGCCTGCGGCCTAGCGGGGGGGCCGGGGAGACCCAGTACTTC.

The rearrangement joins TRBV6-5 to TRBJ1-2, with D perhaps matching TRBD1 (5 bases). This CDR3 is 15 amino acids long. Germline V gene data show CDR1 as MNHEY and CDR2 as SVGAGI. Trimming took 5 bases from V and 2 from J, leaving 15 bases between them. CDR3 region: CASSPSGFWNYGYTF. CDR3 nucleotides: TGTGCCAGCAGTCCATCAGGGTTTTGGAACTATGGCTACACCTTC.

This chain joins TRBV13 and TRBJ1-1; 9 bases are a match to TRBD1. CDR3 size: 17 residues. The germline gives CDR1 PRHDT, CDR2 FYEKMQ (reference sequence). V lost 4 bases, J lost 7 bases, and 16 bases stayed unmatched. The CDR3, as DNA: TGTGCCAGCAGCTCGAATGACCCGGGACAGGGTTTCGGTGAAGCTTTCTTT. This encodes CASSSNDPGQGFGEAFF.

The J gene is TRBJ2-1, the V gene TRBV30; 11 bases are a match to TRBD2. Trimming at V came to 8 bases and at J to 6 bases, leaving 9 bases not matched to a gene. Germline-derived CDR1 and CDR2 are GTSNPN and SVGIG (reference sequence). The CDR3 loop spans 14 amino acids. The CDR3, as DNA: TGTGCCAGTTCTCTAGCGGGGGGCCCCAATGAGCAGTTCTTC. Translation: CASSLAGGPNEQFF. The entire variable domain, with the rest obtained from reference TRBV30 and TRBJ2-1, is as follows: SQTIHQWPATLVQPVGSPLSLECTVEGTSNPNLYWYRQAAGRGLQLLFYSVGIGQISSEVPQNLSASRPQDRQFILSSKKLLLSDSGFYLCASSLAGGPNEQFFGPGTRLTVL.

The rearrangement uses TRBV6-1 and TRBJ2-7; 9 bases agree with TRBD1. Germline V lookup: CDR1 MNHNS, CDR2 SASEGT. J lost 3 bases, V lost 8 bases, and 2 bases had no gene match. There are 12 residues in the CDR3. The CDR3 DNA sequence: TGTGCCAGCCCGGGACAGGGCTACGAGCAGTACTTC. Its protein is CASPGQGYEQYF.

This clone has a handful of counts. The V call is TRBV5-4, the J call TRBJ2-7; possible D gene TRBD2, 7 bases. The V gene lost 7 bases and the J gene lost 6 bases, with 14 bases spanning the gap. CDR3 length: 12 amino acids. Germline V CDR1 and CDR2: SGHNT, YYREEE (reference sequence). The CDR3 region has the DNA TGTGCCAGCCGAGGGGGAGGGAGCGAGCAGTACTTC. Protein sequence: CASRGGGSEQYF.

This sequence joins TRBV6-5 and TRBJ2-3, with 8 nucleotides matching TRBD2. This CDR3 is built from 15 residues. Germline V gene lookup returns CDR1 MNHEY and CDR2 SVGAGI. With V trimmed by 3 bases and J by 2 bases, 4 bases remained unmatched. The CDR3 reads CASSYQAGATDTQYF. CDR3 in DNA: TGTGCCAGCAGTTATCAAGCGGGGGCCACAGATACGCAGTATTTT.

The rearrangement joins TRBV7-9 to TRBJ2-2, with a weak D call TRBD1 (6 bases). Trimming stripped 5 bases from V and 1 base from J, with 8 bases between. Germline-derived CDR1 and CDR2 are SEHNR and FQNEAQ (reference sequence). The CDR3 consists of 14 residues. CDR3 bases: TGTGCCAGCAGCAGGGACATGAACACCGGGGAGCTGTTTTTT. Amino acids: CASSRDMNTGELFF.

This clone has only one observation. The rearrangement uses TRBV19 and TRBJ1-4, with a weak D call TRBD1 (5 bases). Trimming stripped 7 bases from V and 8 bases from J, with 23 bases between. In germline, CDR1 is LNHDA, CDR2 SQIVND (reference sequence). This CDR3 comprises 16 residues. CDR3 sequence (DNA): TGTGCCAGTACCCCCGAGCGGGTTCGTTCAGGGGAAAAACTGTTTTTT. Protein product: CASTPERVRSGEKLFF.

The chain employs TRBV2 and TRBJ1-3, with 9 nucleotides matching TRBD1. Germline trimming cut 6 bases from V and 5 bases from J; bases unmatched to any gene: 5. Germline CDR1 is SNHLY and CDR2 is FYNNEI. The length of the CDR3 is 14 residues. The CDR3 sequence: CASSPGQGRNTIYF. The CDR3 region has the DNA TGTGCCAGCAGCCCGGGACAGGGTAGAAACACCATATATTTT.

The chain has TRBV5-1 and TRBJ2-2; D possibly corresponds to TRBD2 (5 bases). Trimming removed 0 bases from V and 5 bases from J, with 11 bases in between. The CDR3 extends over 15 amino acids. CDR1 SGHRS and CDR2 YFSETQ come from the germline V gene. The CDR3 DNA sequence: TGCGCCAGCAGCTTGGAGAGGGTGAGAACCGGGGAGCTGTTTTTT. It codes for CASSLERVRTGELFF.

The CDR3 protein is CASSEVGQGRNSPLHF. As DNA, the CDR3 is TGTGCCAGCAGTGAGGTCGGACAGGGGCGGAATTCACCCCTCCACTTT. The chain recombines TRBV27 with TRBJ1-6, with 9 bases matching TRBD1. Germline CDR1 MNHEY, CDR2 SMNVEV (reference sequence). The CDR3 length is 16 residues. After removal of 5 bases from V and 7 bases from J, the junction contained 9 bases not matched to a gene.

The chain recombines TRBV5-8 with TRBJ1-5; D is ambiguous. V lost 2 bases and J lost 4, with 10 bases in between. This CDR3 contains 14 residues. Germline CDR1 reads SGHTS; CDR2 reads YDEGEE. DNA for the CDR3: TGTGCCAGCAGCTTACGCGGAGTTAATCAGCCCCAGCATTTT. Translating gives CASSLRGVNQPQHF.

This chain joins TRBV4-1 and TRBJ2-7, with 8 bases identical to TRBD1. This CDR3 has 15 residues. In germline, CDR1 is MGHRA, CDR2 YSYEKL. With V trimmed by 1 base and J by 2 bases, 4 bases remained unmatched. CDR3 protein: CASSQAGTGPYEQYF. The CDR3 DNA reads TGCGCCAGCAGCCAAGCCGGGACAGGCCCCTACGAGCAGTACTTC.

This chain connects TRBV5-1 to TRBJ2-2; 8 bases agree with TRBD1. This CDR3 comprises 16 residues. V lost 4 bases to trimming and J lost 7 bases; unmatched junction nucleotides: 12. Germline CDR1 and CDR2: SGHRS and YFSETQ. The CDR3 DNA is TGCGCCAGCAGCCCACAAAGGACAGGGTTGGTCGGGGAGCTGTTTTTT. The encoded protein is CASSPQRTGLVGELFF. Full variable domain (outside the CDR3, taken from reference TRBV5-1 and TRBJ2-2): KAGVTQTPRYLIKTRGQQVTLSCSPISGHRSVSWYQQTPGQGLQFLFEYFSETQRNKGNFPGRFSGRQFSNSRSEMNVSTLELGDSALYLCASSPQRTGLVGELFFGEGSRLTVL.

The rearrangement uses TRBV6-5 and TRBJ1-3, with 7 nucleotides matching TRBD1. The CDR3 has 15 amino acids. Germline-derived CDR1 and CDR2 are MNHEY and SVGAGI. V was clipped by 5 bases and J by 0 bases; unmatched bases: 4. In DNA form, the CDR3 reads TGTGCCAGCAGTGCGGACAGGAGCTCTGGAAACACCATATATTTT. Protein product: CASSADRSSGNTIYF.

This chain links TRBV7-9 with TRBJ1-4; weak D call: TRBD1 (5 bases). The CDR3 sequence is 15 residues long. Germline CDR1 SEHNR, CDR2 FQNEAQ (reference sequence). V lost 1 base and J 10 bases, leaving 16 bases between the germline ends. The CDR3 sequence: CASSLEPGRGTKLFF. The CDR3 bases are TGTGCCAGCAGCTTAGAACCGGGTCGGGGGACAAAACTGTTTTTT.

This chain uses TRBV13 with TRBJ2-7, with D possibly matching TRBD1 (5 bases). Between the trimmed V and J ends, which lost 1 base and 4 bases, there was a span of 11 bases. The CDR3 runs 14 residues. The V gene's germline CDR1 is PRHDT and CDR2 FYEKMQ (reference sequence). The CDR3 sequence: CASSLDRTLYEQYF. The CDR3 region has the DNA TGTGCCAGCAGCTTAGACAGGACCTTGTACGAGCAGTACTTC.

This chain links TRBV27 with TRBJ2-7, with 9 bases that match TRBD2. This CDR3 is built from 16 residues. The germline gives CDR1 MNHEY, CDR2 SMNVEV (reference sequence). Trimming cost V 5 bases and J 6 bases; bases outside gene matches: 14. CDR3 DNA: TGTGCCAGCAGTCGTATTACTAGCGGGTTGGGGGTCGAGCAGTACTTC. It encodes CASSRITSGLGVEQYF.

Sample share makes this clone medium-sized. The chain carries TRBV10-3 and TRBJ1-1; D is perhaps TRBD1 (5 bases). The germline V gene has CDR1 ENHRY and CDR2 SYGVKD. The V end lost 6 bases, the J end lost 3 bases, and 5 bases lay between the germline ends. The CDR3 has 11 amino acids. The CDR3 DNA is TGTGCCATCAGAGGGGACACTGAAGCTTTCTTT. Its translation is CAIRGDTEAFF.

The chain couples TRBV18 to TRBJ2-7; no definite D call. The CDR3 consists of 14 residues. The V and J ends lost 1 base and 2 bases respectively, with 9 bases between them. Germline CDR1 and CDR2: KGHSH and LQKENI. The CDR3 nucleotides are TGTGCCAGCTCACCACGAGTCTCTGCCTACGAGCAGTACTTC. It yields the protein CASSPRVSAYEQYF.

This chain connects TRBV7-9 to TRBJ1-1, with D possibly being TRBD1 (5 bases). Germline CDR1 reads SEHNR; CDR2 reads FQNEAQ (reference sequence). The CDR3 totals 13 residues. V gave up 5 bases and J gave up 4 bases, with 11 bases separating them. Written as DNA, the CDR3 is TGTGCCAGCAGCCCAACAGGTGCCACTGAAGCTTTCTTT. This gives the protein CASSPTGATEAFF.

V gene TRBV29-1 combines with J gene TRBJ2-1; 7 bases fit TRBD2. The CDR3 is made up of 13 amino acids. In germline, CDR1 is SQVTM, CDR2 ANQGSEA. J lost 5 bases, V lost 3 bases, and 4 bases had no gene match. As DNA, the CDR3 is TGCAGCGTTGATTTTCGGGGGGACAATGAGCAGTTCTTC. It encodes CSVDFRGDNEQFF.

This rearrangement joins TRBV7-6 to TRBJ2-3, with 9 bases fitting TRBD2. With V trimmed by 5 bases and J by 6 bases, 6 bases remained unmatched. This CDR3 has 14 residues. The V gene's germline CDR1 is SGHVS and CDR2 FNYEAQ. The DNA of the CDR3 is TGTGCCAGCAGCCTCAGCGGGGGGATTGATACGCAGTATTTT. Translated, it gives CASSLSGGIDTQYF.

J is TRBJ1-1 and V is TRBV27; 7 bases are a match to TRBD1. Germline-derived CDR1 and CDR2 are MNHEY and SMNVEV (reference sequence). The length of the CDR3 is 13 residues. Trimming removed 6 bases from V and 5 bases from J; junction bases left unmatched: 6. Written as DNA, the CDR3 is TGTGCCAGCAGCCGGACAGGTGGGACTGAAGCTTTCTTT. Protein: CASSRTGGTEAFF.